This T cell receptor beta chain was sequenced in a study of blood T cell repertoires in COVID-19 (dated by TCRdb to the early 2020s). About the full investigation: The collaborator samples originated in the United States, Italy and Spain and spanned the acute and convalescent phases of COVID-19. The material from the prospective study consisted of cDNA or gDNA derived from T cells, B-cell-depleted T cells, or PBMCs. The dataset comprised deeply sampled blood TCRbeta repertoires from subjects exposed to, actively infected with, or recovered from COVID-19. A freely available public database, intended as a resource for researchers studying the immune response to SARS-CoV-2, is where the repertoires were released. Samples were obtained from the ongoing ImmuneRACE study (first 160 participants) and from roughly 1,300 subjects provided by 6 global collaborators. The sample metadata nearly always contained a de-identified subject ID, COVID-19 status, age in years and sex. Where available, HLA class I and class II types were obtained from metadata supplied by the sample provider rather than from assay-based typing. Here is what the overall study found, with its caveats: The amount of clinical and demographic metadata varied by source and participant and was provided uncurated.

The immunoSEQ Assay, a bias-controlled multiplex PCR, was used to amplify TCRbeta CDR3 regions from genomic DNA. As for the authors' bioinformatics: The number of nucleated cells in each sample was estimated from the amplification of reference gene primers within the assay. To quantify the absolute abundance of each unique TCRbeta CDR3 rearrangement, sequence reads were collapsed and filtered. For each sample, productive Simpson clonality was calculated as the square root of Simpson's diversity index across productive rearrangements. In TCRdb, the immuneACCESS table is reduced to in-frame sequences with V and J assigned. These tables do not hold every clone; where another copy was compared, an unresolved V gene accounts for under half, and the others remain unexplained. D and trimming were read from the DNA, whereas the V and J calls and clone size are those reported in that table. In this sample the table shows 250,000 or so clones, around 81% of which occur a single time. The ten largest account for 1.9% of the sample.

A remark on this clone: No antigen is known for it. Nothing much larger sits one base from this clone, and base qualities are not available.

Via the germline V gene (reference sequence), CDR1 is MNHEY and CDR2 SMNVEV. The V and J ends are trimmed by 5 bases and 6 bases, leaving 16 bases between them. Its CDR3 holds 15 amino acids, cysteine through phenylalanine. Just the 45-base CDR3 DNA is kept, in frame starting at base 1. Another Seattle source contributed samples from volunteer blood donors who had recovered from COVID-19. Each collaborating institution followed its own protocols to collect whole blood in K2EDTA tubes. For TCRbeta analysis, collaborators shipped samples as frozen whole blood, isolated PBMCs, or DNA extracted from either of those sample types.

The origin of this receptor is a young man who had recovered from COVID-19. The sequence links TRBV27 to TRBJ2-2; the D segment could be TRBD2, given 7 matching bases. Sequenced input: peripheral blood. The CDR3 reads CASSIWGGRAGELFF. The nucleotide sequence is TGTGCCAGCAGTATTTGGGGGGGGCGCGCCGGGGAGCTGTTTTTT.